Described below is a single T cell receptor beta chain sequence and its context. As yet, its antigen is unknown. This entry is derived from a study of CD8 T cells in ankylosing spondylitis. Between the trimmed V and J ends, which lost 0 bases and 2 bases, there was a span of 7 bases. Germline V gene lookup returns CDR1 SGHRS and CDR2 YFSETQ. The CDR3 length is 14 residues. Library preparation for TCR beta used quantitative 5'-RACE with molecular barcodes. TCRdb re-called the 5' RACE reads through MiXCR, storing one row per CDR3 protein. Of 450,000 or so distinct CDR3 sequences in the sample, 26% were seen once. The study's findings and limits: A subset of motif variants has previously been described in the synovial fluid and blood of reactive arthritis. Ankylosing spondylitis blood appeared to carry a characteristic TCR beta motif of roughly eight highly homologous variants. Disease-associated clones were reportedly significantly overrepresented in matched ankylosing spondylitis synovial fluid.

Sequencing was done on a sample of blood, either unsorted or a sorted T cell fraction (not recorded which). The TCR sequence derives from a male donor with ankylosing spondylitis. The chain uses TRBV5-1 and TRBJ2-3; tentative D call: TRBD1 (5 bases). The CDR3 DNA sequence: TGCGCCAGCAGCTTGGAGGGGTTCACAGATACGCAGTATTTT. This encodes CASSLEGFTDTQYF.